A single sample gave rise to the 20 T cell receptor beta chains below, sequenced in a study of metastatic and nonmetastatic thyroid tumors. TCRdb re-analyzed the PCR reads through MiXCR. The data show roughly 13,000 clones, approximately 32% seen once. All patients were untreated before thyroid surgery. Sequencing used tumor tissue. The receptor set was obtained from a female donor with papillary thyroid cancer or a benign thyroid nodule (not recorded which). Some clones in this sample may be carry-over from other donors' samples.

This clone has just a few counts. Here the CDR3 reads CASSRTRGNTEAFF. The CDR3 region has the DNA TGTGCCAGCAGCCGCACCCGGGGCAACACTGAAGCTTTCTTT. The chain joins TRBV27 to TRBJ1-1; TRBD1 might be the D (5 bases). Trimming left V 6 bases short and J 2 bases short, with 13 bases between. The CDR3 is made up of 14 amino acids. Germline CDR1 and CDR2: MNHEY and SMNVEV (reference sequence).

The chain joins TRBV19 to TRBJ1-3, with 9 bases that match TRBD1. Germline V gene sequence: CDR1 LNHDA, CDR2 SQIVND (reference sequence). V trimming: 8 bases; J trimming: 4 bases; junction bases outside the gene matches: 9. The CDR3 covers 15 residues. The DNA for the CDR3 is TGTGCCAGTGGGACCGGGACAGGGAAAGGAAACACCATATATTTT. This codes for CASGTGTGKGNTIYF.

Remarks on this clone: The same CDR3 arises from other DNA sequences in this sample as well. This chain links TRBV5-1 with TRBJ1-1, with unresolved D. Trimming cost V 0 bases and J 2 bases, with 5 bases left between them. Germline V CDR1 and CDR2: SGHRS, YFSETQ. CDR3 size: 13 residues. CDR3 coding DNA: TGCGCCAGCAGCTTGGGAGGAAACACTGAAGCTTTCTTT. This translates into CASSLGGNTEAFF.

The chain links TRBV12-3 or TRBV12-4 to TRBJ1-2; D is unclear. The CDR3 totals 12 residues. V lost 6 bases and J 8 bases, leaving 13 bases between the germline ends. This chain's CDR3 is CASRLGGGGYTF. The CDR3 region has the DNA TGTGCCAGCAGACTAGGTGGCGGAGGCTACACCTTC.

This clone was observed many times. The chain employs TRBV18 and TRBJ2-7, with D possibly matching TRBD2 (6 bases). V gave up 4 bases and J gave up 6 bases, with 19 bases separating them. This CDR3 has 15 amino acids. Germline CDR1 is KGHSH and CDR2 is LQKENI. The CDR3 reads CASSRIRESGFEQYF. As DNA, the CDR3 is TGTGCCAGCTCACGAATCCGGGAGTCCGGGTTCGAGCAGTACTTC.

This clone was recorded many times. One base away lies a much larger clone, so this may be a sequencing read error. J is TRBJ2-7 and V is TRBV20-1; D possibly matches TRBD1 or TRBD2 (5 bases each). Germline assignment: CDR1 DFQATT and CDR2 SNEGSKA (reference sequence). The V and J ends lost 3 bases and 6 bases respectively, with 9 bases between them. The CDR3 is 11 amino acids. The CDR3 reads CSARLGTEQYF. The DNA for the CDR3 is TGCAGTGCTAGGCTAGGGACCGAGCAGTACTTC.

The J gene is TRBJ2-7, the V gene TRBV3-1, with 7 bases lining up with TRBD2. The V gene end was trimmed by 4 bases and the J gene end by 2 bases; junction bases not matched to a gene: 2. The CDR3 covers 13 residues. Germline values: CDR1 LGHDT, CDR2 YNNKEL (reference sequence). In DNA, the CDR3 is TGTGCCAGCAGCCCCAGCGGGACCTACGAGCAGTACTTC. Protein sequence: CASSPSGTYEQYF.

V gene TRBV7-9 combines with J gene TRBJ1-2, with TRBD1 matching over 8 bases. CDR1 and CDR2 from the germline V gene are SEHNR and FQNEAQ (reference sequence). After removal of 1 base from V and 8 bases from J, the junction contained 6 bases not matched to a gene. The length of the CDR3 is 14 residues. CDR3 sequence reads: CASSLGQGSLGYTF. CDR3 nucleotides: TGTGCCAGCAGCTTAGGACAGGGGTCGCTGGGCTACACCTTC.

This clone was recorded at least ten times. A read error is possible here, since a much larger clone lies one base away. Other DNA sequences in the same sample also yield this CDR3. The gene calls are TRBV20-1 and TRBJ1-6; D ambiguous. The CDR3 consists of 15 residues. Germline V gives CDR1 DFQATT, CDR2 SNEGSKA (reference sequence). Trimming cost V 0 bases and J 7 bases, with 13 bases left between them. DNA of the CDR3: TGCAGTGCTAGAGACGGCGGGGAGCAAAATTCACCCCTCCACTTT. As protein: CSARDGGEQNSPLHF.

This clone was recorded many times. The chain joins TRBV27 to TRBJ2-7, with 13 bases that match TRBD2. This CDR3 has 13 amino acids. The junction had 4 bases not matched to a gene; V was cut back by 5 bases and J by 9 bases. The germline V gene has CDR1 MNHEY and CDR2 SMNVEV (reference sequence). Here the CDR3 DNA reads TGTGCCAGCAGTACTAGCGGGAGGGCCGGGCAGTACTTC. Translating it yields CASSTSGRAGQYF.

This clone showed up many times. One end of the junction does not line up with germline, which may come from a read error. Other DNA sequences of this sample code for an identical CDR3. The V call is TRBV7-3, the J call TRBJ2-3; no firm D call. Germline values: CDR1 SGHTA, CDR2 FQGTGA. The CDR3 covers 14 residues. CDR3 loop: CASSTTVNTDTQYF. The CDR3 DNA reads as TGTGCCAGCAGCACCACCGTAAACACAGATACGCAATATTTT.

This chain joins TRBV30 and TRBJ1-3, with no clear D. Trimming removed 1 base from V and 2 bases from J, with 12 bases in between. This CDR3 region has 15 residues. Germline assignment: CDR1 GTSNPN and CDR2 SVGIG (reference sequence). CDR3 residues: CAWSGQEVPGNTIYF. As DNA, the CDR3 is TGTGCCTGGAGTGGTCAGGAGGTGCCTGGAAACACCATATATTTT.

This sequence joins TRBV19 and TRBJ2-6; tentatively, D is TRBD1 (6 bases). The CDR3 runs to 16 residues. V was cut by 3 bases and J by 0 bases, with 9 bases left in between. CDR1 is LNHDA and CDR2 is SQIVND in the germline V gene (reference sequence). CDR3 amino acids: CASSIGQTSGANVLTF. The CDR3 DNA reads TGTGCCAGTAGTATCGGACAGACCTCTGGGGCCAACGTCCTGACTTTC.

This clone was found a few times. The V and J genes are TRBV11-2 and TRBJ1-5; D call uncertain. This CDR3 region has 15 residues. V was clipped by 5 bases and J by 1 base, with 12 bases between them. The germline V gene has CDR1 SGHAT and CDR2 FQNNGV. The CDR3 DNA reads TGTGCCAGCAGCACTACAGCTGGGAGCAATCAGCCCCAGCATTTT. Translated: CASSTTAGSNQPQHF.

The rearrangement uses TRBV18 and TRBJ1-1; D is possibly TRBD1 (5 bases). Germline V CDR1 and CDR2: KGHSH, LQKENI. Trimming stripped 1 base from V and 0 bases from J, with 12 bases between. The CDR3 has 16 residues. The DNA of the CDR3 is TGTGCCAGCTCACCACTTGACAGACCCATGAACACTGAAGCTTTCTTT. Amino acids: CASSPLDRPMNTEAFF.

This clone was counted many times. The identical CDR3 is also encoded by other nucleotide sequences in the sample. The J gene is TRBJ2-5, the V gene TRBV27; D is undetermined. Trimming removed 4 bases from V and 4 bases from J, with 10 bases in between. Germline CDR1 is MNHEY and CDR2 is SMNVEV (reference sequence). CDR3 size: 13 residues. Written as DNA, the CDR3 is TGTGCCAGCAGTTCCTGGTCGGGAGAGACCCAGTACTTC. Its translation: CASSSWSGETQYF.

This clone was counted many times. The chain links TRBV20-1 to TRBJ1-5, with unresolved D. The CDR3 is made up of 13 amino acids. V was shortened by 3 bases and J by 6 bases, with 12 bases between the two germline ends. Germline values: CDR1 DFQATT, CDR2 SNEGSKA (reference sequence). Written as DNA, the CDR3 is TGCAGTGCTAGGGGAGGAGTCGCTCAGCCCCAGCATTTT. Translated, it gives CSARGGVAQPQHF.

This clone showed up many times. The rearrangement uses TRBV27 and TRBJ2-7; 12 nucleotides agree with TRBD2. Germline CDR1 is MNHEY and CDR2 is SMNVEV (reference sequence). With 3 bases clipped from V and 3 bases from J, the junction kept 6 bases outside the gene matches. The CDR3 is 16 residues long. CDR3 sequence: CASSLTSGSPHYEQYF. The CDR3 nucleotides read TGTGCCAGCAGTTTGACTAGCGGGAGCCCTCACTACGAGCAGTACTTC.

This clone was counted at least ten times. This chain uses TRBV11-1 with TRBJ1-1; 8 bases match TRBD1. Trimming at V came to 5 bases and at J to 5 bases, leaving 13 bases not matched to a gene. The CDR3 spans 16 residues. From germline, CDR1 is SGHAT and CDR2 FQDESV (reference sequence). CDR3 residues: CASSATQQGEWTEAFF. The CDR3 nucleotides are TGTGCCAGCAGCGCTACGCAACAGGGGGAATGGACTGAAGCTTTCTTT.

This clone was observed at least ten times. The V call is TRBV19, the J call TRBJ2-1; 13 bases are a match to TRBD2. The germline V gene encodes CDR1 LNHDA and CDR2 SQIVND (reference sequence). J was trimmed by 8 bases and V by 5 bases; bases with no gene match: 9. CDR3 length: 16 amino acids. The CDR3, as DNA: TGTGCCAGTAGTGCCCGACTAGCGGGGGGCACGGATGAGCAGTTCTTC. Protein: CASSARLAGGTDEQFF.